These T cell receptor beta chains were read from a single sample in a study of CD8 T cells in acute hepatitis C reinfection. Repertoires were generated with immunoSEQ multiplex PCR, while TCRdb's copy carries only in-frame clones and drops some. The sample yields about 38,000 clones, approximately 85% seen once. The sample consisted of naive CD8+ T cells from PBMCs. Receptors originate from a woman in her late teens or twenties who spontaneously cleared hepatitis C infection. Each CDR3 is given with its conserved first and last residue. D genes are given only for firm matches. Expanded clones get a size class; other rows say once, few or many, or leave the size out.

clone_size j_call d_call v_call cdr3_aa cdr3_nt
NA TRBJ1-2 TRBD1 TRBV7-3 CASSSDAGTGSGYTF TGTGCCAGCAGCTCAGACGCCGGGACAGGGTCAGGCTACACCTTC
NA TRBJ2-7 NA TRBV5-1 CASSQDSYSYEQYF TGCGCCAGCAGCCAAGACAGCTACTCCTACGAGCAGTACTTC
NA TRBJ2-3 NA TRBV14 CASSGYLYTDTQYF TGTGCCAGCAGCGGGTATCTGTACACAGATACGCAGTATTTT
NA TRBJ2-3 TRBD1 TRBV7-6 CASSQQGTDTQYF TGTGCCAGCAGCCAACAGGGGACGGATACGCAGTATTTT
NA TRBJ2-2 TRBD1 TRBV5-1 CASSLWGQGDFEEELFF TGCGCCAGCAGCTTGTGGGGACAGGGGGATTTTGAGGAGGAGCTGTTTTTT
NA TRBJ1-1 NA TRBV6-6 CASSYRGGLTEAFF TGTGCCAGCAGTTACCGAGGGGGGCTCACTGAAGCTTTCTTT
NA TRBJ2-1 NA TRBV29-1 CSVDESEASDHSYNEQFF TGCAGCGTTGATGAGTCAGAAGCTAGCGACCACTCCTACAATGAGCAGTTCTTC
NA TRBJ2-2 TRBD2 TRBV6-6 CASSLPAGGPPGELFF TGTGCCAGCAGCCTCCCAGCGGGGGGACCACCCGGGGAGCTGTTTTTT
NA TRBJ2-2 NA TRBV5-1 CASSGGVGELFF TGCGCCAGCAGCGGAGGGGTCGGGGAGCTGTTTTTT
NA TRBJ2-1 TRBD1 TRBV10-1 CASNPGQGTEQFF TGCGCCAGCAATCCGGGACAGGGTACTGAGCAGTTCTTC
NA TRBJ2-1 NA TRBV6-5 CASSQLGGGDEQFF TGTGCCAGCAGTCAACTGGGAGGTGGGGATGAGCAGTTCTTC
NA TRBJ2-5 TRBD2 TRBV27 CASRPGTSEQETQYF TGTGCCAGCAGACCCGGGACTAGCGAACAAGAGACCCAGTACTTC
NA TRBJ2-3 NA TRBV10-3 CAISEPPSFGESSTDTQYF TGTGCCATCAGTGAGCCCCCTAGCTTCGGCGAGAGTAGCACAGATACGCAGTATTTT
NA TRBJ1-1 NA TRBV27 CASSFGFRTEAFF TGTGCCAGCAGTTTCGGTTTCAGGACTGAAGCTTTCTTT
few TRBJ2-1 NA TRBV29-1 CSVPWTNEQFF TGCAGCGTTCCCTGGACCAATGAGCAGTTCTTC
once TRBJ1-5 NA TRBV7-9 CASSSGGSNQPQHF TGTGCCAGCAGCTCAGGAGGTAGCAATCAGCCCCAGCATTTT
NA TRBJ2-7 NA TRBV21-1 CASSNRDRPGGDYEQYF TGTGCCAGCAGTAACCGGGACAGACCGGGAGGGGACTACGAGCAGTACTTC
NA TRBJ2-3 NA TRBV5-6 CASSSTSDTQYF TGTGCCAGCAGCTCGACCTCAGATACGCAGTATTTT
NA TRBJ2-1 NA TRBV19 CASSIVRGFNEQFF TGTGCCAGTAGTATAGTCAGAGGGTTCAATGAGCAGTTCTTC
NA TRBJ1-1 NA TRBV5-6 CASSFQSTEAFF TGTGCCAGCAGTTTTCAGAGTACTGAAGCTTTCTTT
NA TRBJ2-7 NA TRBV25-1 CASMGHVSYEQYF TGTGCCAGCATGGGACACGTCTCCTACGAGCAGTACTTC
NA TRBJ2-2 TRBD2 TRBV9 CASSVQPGLGFTGELFF TGTGCCAGCAGCGTTCAACCGGGACTAGGATTCACCGGGGAGCTGTTTTTT
NA TRBJ1-1 NA TRBV7-9 CASSSILGSLNTEAFF TGTGCCAGCAGCTCTATTTTGGGGTCCTTGAACACTGAAGCTTTCTTT